This TCR beta chain was identified during a study of blood T cell repertoires in COVID-19 (dated by TCRdb to the early 2020s). Looking at the study overall: The collaborator samples originated in the United States, Italy and Spain and spanned the acute and convalescent phases of COVID-19. Where HLA class I and class II types were available, the types were taken from metadata supplied by the sample provider, not from assay-based typing. Nearly every sample came with metadata listing a de-identified subject ID, COVID-19 status, age in years and sex. A freely available public database, intended as a resource for researchers studying the immune response to SARS-CoV-2, is where the repertoires were released. The material from the prospective study consisted of cDNA or gDNA derived from T cells, B-cell-depleted T cells, or PBMCs. The samples were drawn from the first 160 participants of the ongoing ImmuneRACE study and from roughly 1,300 subjects provided by 6 global collaborators. The dataset comprised deeply sampled blood TCRbeta repertoires from subjects exposed to, actively infected with, or recovered from COVID-19.

TCRbeta CDR3 regions were amplified from genomic DNA using the immunoSEQ Assay, a bias-controlled multiplex PCR. The authors processed their data as follows. The number of nucleated cells in each sample was estimated by amplification of reference gene primers within the assay. To quantify the absolute abundance of each unique TCRbeta CDR3 rearrangement, sequence reads were collapsed and filtered. For each sample, productive Simpson clonality was calculated as the square root of Simpson's diversity index over productive rearrangements. The clones in this table, taken by TCRdb from immuneACCESS, are in-frame only. Not every clone is retained; where verified, under half of the shortfall comes from an unresolved V gene, and the cause of the rest is unknown. For V, J and clone size, that table is used; D and trimming come from the DNA. The sample table records 70,000 or so clones; around 84% of these occur just once. Together, the top ten hold approximately 11% of the sample.

Results the study describes overall, beyond this receptor: The quantity of clinical and demographic metadata differed by source and by participant and was supplied without curation.

As regards this clone: Its antigen specificity is not known. The input lacks base qualities; no much larger clone sits a single base away.

Whole blood was collected in K2EDTA tubes by collaborating institutions according to the institutions' own protocols. For TCRbeta analysis, collaborators shipped samples in one of three forms: frozen whole blood, isolated PBMCs, or DNA extracted from either of those sample types. Sequences SNHLY (CDR1) and FYNNEI (CDR2) are obtained from the germline V gene. Between the V and J ends, shortened by 7 bases and 0 bases respectively, the junction contains 13 bases. The CDR3 holds 15 amino acids from the cysteine to the phenylalanine. The retained sequence is limited to the CDR3, 45 bases, with the frame set at the first base.

Sequencing used peripheral blood. Here the chain combines TRBV2 and TRBJ2-1; TRBD2 could be the D gene, as 5 bases match. The origin of this receptor is a man in his sixties or seventies with active or convalescent COVID-19. The nucleotides are TGTGCCAGCACTCAAAGCGGACCCTCCTACAATGAGCAGTTCTTC. The resulting protein is CASTQSGPSYNEQFF.